Listed below are T cell receptor beta chains from one sample, sequenced in a study of cytomegalovirus exposure and HLA in healthy donors. The method was immunoSEQ multiplex PCR; TCRdb's version includes in-frame clones alone and lacks a portion of them. The table records 180,000 or so clones, roughly 80% of them present only once. Material for sequencing was PBMCs. The receptors come from a woman aged 50 to 60 in good health and CMV-seropositive. Each CDR3 is given with its conserved first and last residue. The order of the fields is clone size, J gene, D gene, V gene, CDR3 protein, CDR3 DNA. A D gene is named only where the DNA matches it firmly. Size is omitted from some rows. Given values are once, few, many or a class for expanded clones.

clone size: .; J gene: TRBJ1-6; D gene: TRBD1; V gene: TRBV6-1; CDR3 protein: CASSGRTGGNSPLHF; CDR3 DNA: TGTGCCAGCAGTGGCCGGACAGGAGGCAATTCACCCCTCCACTTT
clone size: .; J gene: TRBJ2-1; D gene: .; V gene: TRBV5-8; CDR3 protein: CASSLGTHIYNEQFF; CDR3 DNA: TGTGCCAGCAGCCTCGGGACACACATCTACAATGAGCAGTTCTTC
clone size: .; J gene: TRBJ2-1; D gene: .; V gene: TRBV19; CDR3 protein: CASRGRDYNEQFF; CDR3 DNA: TGTGCCAGTAGGGGCAGGGATTACAATGAGCAGTTCTTC
clone size: .; J gene: TRBJ2-6; D gene: TRBD1; V gene: TRBV30; CDR3 protein: CAWTPPGQGSGANGLTF; CDR3 DNA: TGTGCCTGGACCCCCCCGGGACAGGGATCTGGGGCCAACGGCCTGACTTTC
clone size: .; J gene: TRBJ2-7; D gene: .; V gene: TRBV18; CDR3 protein: CASSPPVVRADEQYF; CDR3 DNA: TGTGCCAGCTCACCACCGGTAGTCAGGGCGGACGAGCAGTACTTC
clone size: .; J gene: TRBJ2-5; D gene: .; V gene: TRBV7-9; CDR3 protein: CASSSSGMETQYF; CDR3 DNA: TGTGCCAGCAGCTCCTCAGGGATGGAGACCCAGTACTTC
clone size: .; J gene: TRBJ2-5; D gene: TRBD2; V gene: TRBV7-7; CDR3 protein: CASSFGTSGTTTQYF; CDR3 DNA: TGTGCTAGCAGCTTCGGGACTAGCGGTACCACGACCCAGTACTTC
clone size: .; J gene: TRBJ2-6; D gene: .; V gene: TRBV7-2; CDR3 protein: CASSLWASGANVLTF; CDR3 DNA: TGTGCCAGCAGCTTATGGGCTTCTGGGGCCAACGTCCTGACTTTC
clone size: .; J gene: TRBJ2-1; D gene: .; V gene: TRBV21-1; CDR3 protein: CASSKARTSGYNEQFF; CDR3 DNA: TGTGCCAGCAGCAAAGCGAGGACTAGCGGATACAATGAGCAGTTCTTC
clone size: .; J gene: TRBJ2-1; D gene: .; V gene: TRBV21-1; CDR3 protein: CASSLGLAGGRVTYNEQFF; CDR3 DNA: TGTGCCAGCAGCTTAGGACTAGCGGGGGGCCGGGTCACCTACAATGAGCAGTTCTTC
clone size: few; J gene: TRBJ2-5; D gene: .; V gene: TRBV7-9; CDR3 protein: CASSSPRYLGTQYF; CDR3 DNA: TGTGCCAGCAGCTCCCCGAGGTATCTTGGGACCCAGTACTTC
clone size: once; J gene: TRBJ1-4; D gene: TRBD1; V gene: TRBV11-2; CDR3 protein: CASSLGTGYNEKLFF; CDR3 DNA: TGTGCCAGCAGCTTAGGGACAGGATATAATGAAAAACTGTTTTTT
clone size: .; J gene: TRBJ2-7; D gene: TRBD1; V gene: TRBV29-1; CDR3 protein: CSVGWDRLLGKQYF; CDR3 DNA: TGCAGCGTTGGGTGGGACAGGCTTCTGGGGAAGCAGTACTTC
clone size: .; J gene: TRBJ2-1; D gene: .; V gene: TRBV7-9; CDR3 protein: CASSLDAGEQFF; CDR3 DNA: TGTGCCAGCAGCTTAGATGCGGGGGAGCAGTTCTTC
clone size: few; J gene: TRBJ2-2; D gene: TRBD2; V gene: TRBV4-3; CDR3 protein: CASSQGVVVAGGRTGELFF; CDR3 DNA: TGCGCCAGCAGCCAGGGGGTAGTCGTAGCGGGGGGACGCACCGGGGAGCTGTTTTTT
clone size: .; J gene: TRBJ1-5; D gene: .; V gene: TRBV19; CDR3 protein: CASSIDRASNQPQHF; CDR3 DNA: TGTGCCAGTAGTATAGACAGGGCTAGCAATCAGCCCCAGCATTTT